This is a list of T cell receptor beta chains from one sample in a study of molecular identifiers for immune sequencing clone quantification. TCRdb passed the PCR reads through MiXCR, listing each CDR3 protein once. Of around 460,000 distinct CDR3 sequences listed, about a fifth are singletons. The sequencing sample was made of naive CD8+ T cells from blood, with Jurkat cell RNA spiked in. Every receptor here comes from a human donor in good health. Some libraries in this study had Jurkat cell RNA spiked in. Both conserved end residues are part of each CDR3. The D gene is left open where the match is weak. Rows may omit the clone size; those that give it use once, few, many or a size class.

cdr3_aa: CASRPRGGRQQNQPQHF
cdr3_nt: TGTGCCAGCAGACCCCGGGGCGGCAGACAACAGAATCAGCCCCAGCATTTT
d_call: -
cdr3_length: 17
v_call: TRBV6-5
j_call: TRBJ1-5
clone_size: many

cdr3_aa: CSARTSGGYVQYF
cdr3_nt: TGCAGTGCTAGAACCAGCGGAGGATACGTCCAGTACTTC
d_call: -
cdr3_length: 13
v_call: TRBV20-1
j_call: TRBJ2-5
clone_size: few

cdr3_aa: CSVEDVQGIPDTQYF
cdr3_nt: TGCAGCGTTGAAGATGTTCAGGGGATTCCAGATACGCAGTATTTT
d_call: -
cdr3_length: 15
v_call: TRBV29-1
j_call: TRBJ2-3
clone_size: many

cdr3_aa: CASSLIFGTGSSYEQYF
cdr3_nt: TGCGCCAGCAGCCTCATATTCGGTACAGGGAGCTCCTACGAGCAGTACTTC
d_call: -
cdr3_length: 17
v_call: TRBV4-1
j_call: TRBJ2-7
clone_size: -

cdr3_aa: CASSSGQGTVGATNEKLFF
cdr3_nt: TGTGCCAGCAGCTCGGGACAGGGGACGGTTGGGGCAACTAATGAAAAACTGTTTTTT
d_call: TRBD1
cdr3_length: 19
v_call: TRBV5-4
j_call: TRBJ1-4
clone_size: few

cdr3_aa: CASSQLVADTQYF
cdr3_nt: TGTGCCAGCAGCCAACTAGTGGCAGATACGCAGTATTTT
d_call: -
cdr3_length: 13
v_call: TRBV7-3
j_call: TRBJ2-3
clone_size: many

cdr3_aa: CSVVAGGPEQYF
cdr3_nt: TGCAGCGTTGTTGCGGGAGGGCCCGAGCAGTACTTC
d_call: TRBD2
cdr3_length: 12
v_call: TRBV29-1
j_call: TRBJ2-7
clone_size: many

cdr3_aa: CASSTTEKYNEQFF
cdr3_nt: TGTGCCAGCAGCACGACAGAGAAGTACAATGAGCAGTTCTTC
d_call: -
cdr3_length: 14
v_call: TRBV7-9
j_call: TRBJ2-1
clone_size: -

cdr3_aa: CASSPSLSADTQYF
cdr3_nt: TGTGCCAGCAGCCCAAGCCTAAGTGCAGATACGCAGTATTTT
d_call: -
cdr3_length: 14
v_call: TRBV14
j_call: TRBJ2-3
clone_size: many

cdr3_aa: CASSLTSYYEQYF
cdr3_nt: TGCGCCAGCAGCTTGACCTCTTACTACGAGCAGTACTTC
d_call: -
cdr3_length: 13
v_call: TRBV5-1
j_call: TRBJ2-7
clone_size: -

cdr3_aa: CASRDGGFSHEQYF
cdr3_nt: TGTGCCAGCAGAGACGGGGGGTTTAGCCACGAGCAGTACTTC
d_call: TRBD2
cdr3_length: 14
v_call: TRBV6-4
j_call: TRBJ2-7
clone_size: few

cdr3_aa: CASSQDNRPVTDTQYF
cdr3_nt: TGCGCCAGCAGCCAAGATAACAGGCCCGTAACAGATACGCAGTATTTT
d_call: -
cdr3_length: 16
v_call: TRBV4-3
j_call: TRBJ2-3
clone_size: many

cdr3_aa: CASSLYGTSYEQYF
cdr3_nt: TGTGCCAGCAGTTTATATGGGACTTCCTACGAGCAGTACTTC
d_call: -
cdr3_length: 14
v_call: TRBV28
j_call: TRBJ2-7
clone_size: -

cdr3_aa: CASSQDGVGVGPDTQYF
cdr3_nt: TGCGCCAGCAGCCAAGATGGAGTGGGGGTTGGACCAGATACGCAGTATTTT
d_call: -
cdr3_length: 17
v_call: TRBV4-3
j_call: TRBJ2-3
clone_size: many

cdr3_aa: CASSVLTASSTGTQYF
cdr3_nt: TGTGCCAGCAGCGTATTAACGGCCTCTAGCACAGGTACGCAGTATTTT
d_call: -
cdr3_length: 16
v_call: TRBV9
j_call: TRBJ2-3
clone_size: -

cdr3_aa: CASSESPGQGAENSPLHF
cdr3_nt: TGCGCCAGCAGCGAAAGCCCGGGACAGGGGGCTGAGAATTCACCCCTCCACTTT
d_call: TRBD1
cdr3_length: 18
v_call: TRBV4-1
j_call: TRBJ1-6
clone_size: few

cdr3_aa: CASSLTTGTETQYF
cdr3_nt: TGTGCCAGCAGTTTAACGACGGGGACAGAGACCCAGTACTTC
d_call: -
cdr3_length: 14
v_call: TRBV28
j_call: TRBJ2-5
clone_size: many

cdr3_aa: CASSPDGSGGDYGYTF
cdr3_nt: TGCGCCAGCAGCCCAGACGGATCAGGGGGGGACTATGGCTACACCTTC
d_call: TRBD1
cdr3_length: 16
v_call: TRBV4-3
j_call: TRBJ1-2
clone_size: few

cdr3_aa: CASSQDHDGGPQETQYF
cdr3_nt: TGTGCCAGCAGCCAAGATCACGACGGGGGGCCCCAAGAGACCCAGTACTTC
d_call: -
cdr3_length: 17
v_call: TRBV3-1
j_call: TRBJ2-5
clone_size: -

cdr3_aa: CASSFGVSRTDTQYF
cdr3_nt: TGTGCCAGCAGCTTTGGAGTTAGCCGCACAGATACGCAGTATTTT
d_call: -
cdr3_length: 15
v_call: TRBV7-9
j_call: TRBJ2-3
clone_size: many

cdr3_aa: CSARDRRTGLSCEQYF
cdr3_nt: TGCAGTGCTAGAGATCGACGGACGGGACTTTCCTGCGAGCAGTACTTC
d_call: -
cdr3_length: 16
v_call: TRBV20-1
j_call: TRBJ2-7
clone_size: -

cdr3_aa: CASSDGTTSAGELFF
cdr3_nt: TGTGCCAGCAGCGATGGGACAACTTCAGCCGGGGAGCTGTTTTTT
d_call: -
cdr3_length: 15
v_call: TRBV5-4
j_call: TRBJ2-2
clone_size: -

cdr3_aa: CASSLGDRVNEQYF
cdr3_nt: TGTGCCAGCAGCCTGGGGGACAGGGTAAACGAGCAGTACTTC
d_call: TRBD1
cdr3_length: 14
v_call: TRBV12-3/TRBV12-4
j_call: TRBJ2-7
clone_size: -

cdr3_aa: CASSSGRRVETQYF
cdr3_nt: TGTGCCAGCAGCTCTGGCAGGAGGGTAGAGACCCAGTACTTC
d_call: -
cdr3_length: 14
v_call: TRBV7-2
j_call: TRBJ2-5
clone_size: many

cdr3_aa: CASSAPQGGTDTQYF
cdr3_nt: TGTGCCAGCAGTGCCCCACAGGGGGGAACAGATACGCAGTATTTT
d_call: TRBD1
cdr3_length: 15
v_call: TRBV6-1
j_call: TRBJ2-3
clone_size: few

cdr3_aa: CASSYLTGESGGELFF
cdr3_nt: TGTGCCAGCAGTTACTTGACAGGGGAGTCGGGCGGGGAGCTGTTTTTT
d_call: TRBD1
cdr3_length: 16
v_call: TRBV6-6
j_call: TRBJ2-2
clone_size: many

cdr3_aa: CASRRANEQFF
cdr3_nt: TGTGCCAGCAGAAGAGCGAATGAGCAGTTCTTC
d_call: -
cdr3_length: 11
v_call: TRBV13
j_call: TRBJ2-1
clone_size: many

cdr3_aa: CASSQDGSPGHLGYTF
cdr3_nt: TGCGCCAGCAGCCAAGATGGATCCCCGGGCCACTTGGGCTACACCTTC
d_call: -
cdr3_length: 16
v_call: TRBV4-3
j_call: TRBJ1-2
clone_size: few

cdr3_aa: CAWSRDSTYEQYF
cdr3_nt: TGTGCCTGGAGTAGGGACAGTACCTACGAGCAGTACTTC
d_call: TRBD1
cdr3_length: 13
v_call: TRBV30
j_call: TRBJ2-7
clone_size: -

cdr3_aa: CASSEMTGQGYTF
cdr3_nt: TGTGCCAGCAGTGAGATGACCGGCCAAGGCTACACCTTC
d_call: -
cdr3_length: 13
v_call: TRBV6-1
j_call: TRBJ1-2
clone_size: few

cdr3_aa: CASRYSSGGNQPQHF
cdr3_nt: TGTGCCAGTAGGTACAGCTCCGGTGGCAATCAGCCCCAGCATTTT
d_call: -
cdr3_length: 15
v_call: TRBV19
j_call: TRBJ1-5
clone_size: -

cdr3_aa: CASSSQDRGLNTEAFF
cdr3_nt: TGTGCCAGCAGTTCTCAAGACAGGGGACTGAACACTGAAGCTTTCTTT
d_call: TRBD1
cdr3_length: 16
v_call: TRBV7-9
j_call: TRBJ1-1
clone_size: -

cdr3_aa: CASSLVAPEQFF
cdr3_nt: TGTGCCAGCAGTTTAGTAGCCCCCGAGCAGTTCTTC
d_call: -
cdr3_length: 12
v_call: TRBV12-3/TRBV12-4
j_call: TRBJ2-1
clone_size: few

cdr3_aa: CASSPNDLSYEQYF
cdr3_nt: TGTGCCAGCAGCCCAAACGACCTCTCCTACGAGCAGTACTTC
d_call: -
cdr3_length: 14
v_call: TRBV9
j_call: TRBJ2-7
clone_size: -

cdr3_aa: CASSLPFSLTEAFF
cdr3_nt: TGTGCCAGCAGCTTACCGTTCAGCCTCACTGAAGCTTTCTTT
d_call: -
cdr3_length: 14
v_call: TRBV7-9
j_call: TRBJ1-1
clone_size: few

cdr3_aa: CSVEGTGFGANVLTF
cdr3_nt: TGCAGCGTTGAGGGGACAGGGTTTGGGGCCAACGTCCTGACTTTC
d_call: TRBD1
cdr3_length: 15
v_call: TRBV29-1
j_call: TRBJ2-6
clone_size: many

cdr3_aa: CASKSGTGETEAFF
cdr3_nt: TGTGCCAGCAAATCCGGGACAGGGGAGACTGAAGCTTTCTTT
d_call: TRBD1
cdr3_length: 14
v_call: TRBV6-2/TRBV6-3
j_call: TRBJ1-1
clone_size: many

cdr3_aa: CASSLGHGGYEQYF
cdr3_nt: TGTGCCAGCAGCCTGGGACATGGGGGCTACGAGCAGTACTTC
d_call: -
cdr3_length: 14
v_call: TRBV11-2
j_call: TRBJ2-7
clone_size: many

cdr3_aa: CSARWGGRAGLSSYEQYF
cdr3_nt: TGCAGTGCTAGATGGGGCGGGAGGGCCGGACTTAGCTCCTACGAGCAGTACTTC
d_call: TRBD2
cdr3_length: 18
v_call: TRBV20-1
j_call: TRBJ2-7
clone_size: -

cdr3_aa: CARSVFGLDENEQFF
cdr3_nt: TGTGCCAGGAGTGTTTTCGGCTTGGACGAGAATGAGCAGTTCTTC
d_call: -
cdr3_length: 15
v_call: TRBV30
j_call: TRBJ2-1
clone_size: -

cdr3_aa: CASPGPRDYNEQFF
cdr3_nt: TGTGCCAGTCCGGGCCCCAGGGATTACAATGAGCAGTTCTTC
d_call: -
cdr3_length: 14
v_call: TRBV12-3/TRBV12-4
j_call: TRBJ2-1
clone_size: -

cdr3_aa: CSGNRANTGELFF
cdr3_nt: TGCAGCGGAAACAGGGCGAACACCGGGGAGCTGTTTTTT
d_call: -
cdr3_length: 13
v_call: TRBV29-1
j_call: TRBJ2-2
clone_size: many

cdr3_aa: CASSWPGLAGAETQYF
cdr3_nt: TGTGCCAGCAGTTGGCCGGGACTAGCGGGAGCCGAGACCCAGTACTTC
d_call: TRBD2
cdr3_length: 16
v_call: TRBV12-3/TRBV12-4
j_call: TRBJ2-5
clone_size: many

cdr3_aa: CSVEGGRVGGELFF
cdr3_nt: TGCAGCGTTGAAGGCGGGAGGGTTGGCGGGGAGCTGTTTTTT
d_call: TRBD2
cdr3_length: 14
v_call: TRBV29-1
j_call: TRBJ2-2
clone_size: -

cdr3_aa: CASSQVSRTGNTIYF
cdr3_nt: TGTGCCAGCAGCCAAGTGTCACGCACTGGAAACACCATATATTTT
d_call: -
cdr3_length: 15
v_call: TRBV3-1
j_call: TRBJ1-3
clone_size: -

cdr3_aa: CASSPEDWTGGNSPLHF
cdr3_nt: TGTGCCAGCAGTCCGGAAGACTGGACAGGGGGCAATTCACCCCTCCACTTT
d_call: TRBD1
cdr3_length: 17
v_call: TRBV7-9
j_call: TRBJ1-6
clone_size: few

cdr3_aa: CASSLAPTGIYEQYF
cdr3_nt: TGTGCCAGCAGCTTAGCGCCCACAGGGATCTACGAGCAGTACTTC
d_call: -
cdr3_length: 15
v_call: TRBV7-2
j_call: TRBJ2-7
clone_size: -

cdr3_aa: CASSIGGGGNQPQHF
cdr3_nt: TGTGCCAGTAGTATTGGCGGGGGGGGCAATCAGCCCCAGCATTTT
d_call: -
cdr3_length: 15
v_call: TRBV19
j_call: TRBJ1-5
clone_size: few

cdr3_aa: CASTSPNQPQHF
cdr3_nt: TGTGCCAGCACCTCACCTAATCAGCCCCAGCATTTT
d_call: -
cdr3_length: 12
v_call: TRBV6-2/TRBV6-3
j_call: TRBJ1-5
clone_size: many

cdr3_aa: CASSPSGTTTYEQYF
cdr3_nt: TGTGCCAGTAGTCCCTCCGGGACTACGACCTACGAGCAGTACTTC
d_call: TRBD2
cdr3_length: 15
v_call: TRBV19
j_call: TRBJ2-7
clone_size: few

cdr3_aa: CASSPEAGWSEAFF
cdr3_nt: TGTGCCAGCAGCCCCGAGGCCGGTTGGTCTGAAGCTTTCTTT
d_call: -
cdr3_length: 14
v_call: TRBV14
j_call: TRBJ1-1
clone_size: many

cdr3_aa: CASSQAPGEIYEQYF
cdr3_nt: TGCGCCAGCAGCCAAGCGCCGGGAGAAATCTACGAGCAGTACTTC
d_call: -
cdr3_length: 15
v_call: TRBV4-1
j_call: TRBJ2-7
clone_size: -

cdr3_aa: CASSPTGTSREQYF
cdr3_nt: TGTGCCAGCAGCCCCACCGGGACTAGCAGAGAGCAGTACTTC
d_call: TRBD2
cdr3_length: 14
v_call: TRBV13
j_call: TRBJ2-7
clone_size: many

cdr3_aa: CASSQDRSGLTEAFF
cdr3_nt: TGCGCCAGCAGCCAAGATCGATCGGGGTTGACTGAAGCTTTCTTT
d_call: -
cdr3_length: 15
v_call: TRBV4-3
j_call: TRBJ1-1
clone_size: few

cdr3_aa: CASSHYGLAGTDTQYF
cdr3_nt: TGTGCCAGCAGCCACTACGGACTAGCGGGCACAGATACGCAGTATTTT
d_call: TRBD2
cdr3_length: 16
v_call: TRBV14
j_call: TRBJ2-3
clone_size: many

cdr3_aa: CSANPGQGADTQYF
cdr3_nt: TGCAGTGCGAATCCGGGACAGGGGGCAGATACGCAGTATTTT
d_call: TRBD1
cdr3_length: 14
v_call: TRBV20-1
j_call: TRBJ2-3
clone_size: few

cdr3_aa: CASSRGADGYTF
cdr3_nt: TGCGCCAGCAGTCGAGGTGCGGATGGCTACACCTTC
d_call: -
cdr3_length: 12
v_call: TRBV10-2
j_call: TRBJ1-2
clone_size: many

cdr3_aa: CASSLLAGLPFYEQYF
cdr3_nt: TGTGCCAGCAGCTTGTTAGCGGGACTCCCTTTCTACGAGCAGTACTTC
d_call: TRBD2
cdr3_length: 16
v_call: TRBV5-6
j_call: TRBJ2-7
clone_size: -

cdr3_aa: CASSAEVALEPQHF
cdr3_nt: TGTGCCAGCAGTGCTGAAGTAGCCTTGGAGCCCCAGCATTTT
d_call: -
cdr3_length: 14
v_call: TRBV2
j_call: TRBJ1-5
clone_size: many

cdr3_aa: CASSLWAGGEQYF
cdr3_nt: TGTGCCAGCAGCTTGTGGGCGGGAGGGGAGCAGTACTTC
d_call: TRBD2
cdr3_length: 13
v_call: TRBV5-6
j_call: TRBJ2-7
clone_size: many